This T cell receptor beta chain appears in the sequencing data of a study of T cells in Graves' hyperthyroidism and ophthalmopathy. Study-wide findings and caveats: Ophthalmopathy could be told apart from stable hyperthyroidism with a 13 V-J model.

Diagnoses were established using clinical symptoms, serum thyroxine and TRAb, thyroid ultrasound and orbital computed tomography. This clonotype was detected many times. Its antigen is unidentified. RNA transcripts yielded amplified TCR beta CDR3 regions. Using the HTBI primer set, a first-round RT-PCR was run on the TCR CDR3. TCRdb re-analysed the multiplex PCR reads in MiXCR, keeping a single row per CDR3 protein. The repertoire holds about half a million distinct CDR3 sequences, with about 20% as singletons. Sequencing used blood. The receptor was isolated from a woman aged 70 to 79 with Graves' ophthalmopathy.

This CDR3 reads CASRQTGGRETQYF. The CDR3 coding sequence is TGTGCCAGCAGGCAAACAGGGGGGCGAGAGACCCAGTACTTC. The rearrangement uses TRBV28 and TRBJ2-5; TRBD1 aligns across 8 bases. This CDR3 comprises 14 residues. From germline, CDR1 is MDHEN and CDR2 SYDVKM. V was clipped by 6 bases and J by 4 bases; unmatched bases: 7.